One T cell receptor (beta chain) is described in this entry. The record originates from a study of T-cell memory formation after mild COVID-19. TCRdb re-derived calls from the 5' RACE reads in MiXCR, one entry per CDR3 protein. The sample contains about 350,000 distinct CDR3 sequences, roughly an eighth of which appear only once. V shed 6 bases and J 2 bases; nucleotides not matched to a gene: 12. CDR3 length: 17 amino acids. The germline V gene encodes CDR1 SGHAT and CDR2 FQNNGV. The rearrangement joins TRBV11-2 to TRBJ2-3; 9 bases agree with TRBD1. The source material was PBMCs or a T cell subset sorted from them (not recorded which). The sequence came from a man aged 18 to 29 who had mild COVID-19 (a few samples of this study predate the infection). Cell type and time point are not known. Here the CDR3 reads CASRGAWGTGYTDTQYF. As DNA, the CDR3 is TGTGCCAGCAGGGGGGCGTGGGGGACAGGGTACACAGATACGCAGTATTTT. The complete variable domain, with remaining parts taken from reference TRBV11-2 and TRBJ2-3, reads EAGVAQSPRYKIIEKRQSVAFWCNPISGHATLYWYQQILGQGPKLLIQFQNNGVVDDSQLPKDRFSAERLKGVDSTLKIQPAKLEDSAVYLCASRGAWGTGYTDTQYFGPGTRLTVL.